The 22 T cell receptor beta chains given below trace back to one sample, sequenced in a study of blood T cell repertoires in COVID-19. Sequenced by immunoSEQ multiplex PCR; TCRdb stores in-frame clones only, minus some. The sample lists about 100,000 clones; over 60% were seen once. Specimen: peripheral blood. The receptors were sampled from a man between 65 and 80 years old with acute or convalescent COVID-19.

The J gene is TRBJ1-2, the V gene TRBV19, with no clear D. The CDR3 contains 13 residues. V dropped 4 bases and J dropped 4 bases, with 10 bases sitting between them. Germline V CDR1 and CDR2: LNHDA, SQIVND (reference sequence). The CDR3 loop is CASSTQVSYGYTF. CDR3 nucleotides: TGTGCCAGTAGTACCCAGGTATCCTATGGCTACACCTTC.

This chain connects TRBV3-1 (or the pseudogene TRBV3-2) to TRBJ1-3, with D uncertain. The CDR3 is 16 residues long. Germline CDR1 is LGHDT and CDR2 is YNNKEL (reference sequence). Trimming stripped 1 base from V and 2 bases from J, with 12 bases between. CDR3 bases: TGTGCCAGCAGCCAAGGCGGCGGAGTAGCTGGAAACACCATATATTTT. Translating it yields CASSQGGGVAGNTIYF.

The chain recombines TRBV7-9 with TRBJ2-5, with D maybe TRBD1 (6 bases). V was cut by 5 bases and J by 5 bases, with 18 bases left in between. The CDR3 extends over 15 amino acids. The germline gives CDR1 SEHNR, CDR2 FQNEAQ (reference sequence). CDR3 in DNA: TGTGCCAGCAGCCCATTAGGGGGAGTCTCGGAGACCCAGTACTTC. This encodes CASSPLGGVSETQYF.

The J gene is TRBJ2-1, the V gene TRBV3-1 (or the pseudogene TRBV3-2); D may be TRBD2 (5 bases). Germline CDR1 is LGHDT and CDR2 is YNNKEL (reference sequence). Trimming left V 2 bases short and J 0 bases short, with 8 bases between. This CDR3 spans 15 amino acids. The CDR3 reads CASSQQRLSYNEQFF. DNA for the CDR3: TGTGCCAGCAGCCAACAGCGGCTCTCCTACAATGAGCAGTTCTTC.

This clone was seen once. J is TRBJ1-5 and V is TRBV5-6; D not certain. Germline V gene data show CDR1 as SGHDT and CDR2 as YYEEEE. Trimming took 4 bases from V and 3 from J, leaving 8 bases between them. There are 13 residues in the CDR3. As DNA, the CDR3 is TGTGCCAGCAGCAGTGCTAACAATCAGCCCCAGCATTTT. The encoded protein is CASSSANNQPQHF.

The gene calls are TRBV5-1 and TRBJ2-3, with 8 positions matching TRBD1. The V segment lost 0 bases and the J segment 5 bases; nucleotides outside the gene matches: 5. The CDR3 is 15 residues long. Germline V lookup: CDR1 SGHRS, CDR2 YFSETQ. DNA of the CDR3: TGCGCCAGCAGCTTGGTCCAGGGGGCGATAGATACGCAGTATTTT. Translation: CASSLVQGAIDTQYF.

This clone appeared once. The rearrangement joins TRBV5-1 to TRBJ2-2, with D possibly TRBD2 on 5 matching bases. The CDR3 extends over 18 amino acids. The V end was cut by 0 bases, the J end by 1 base, with 16 bases between. Germline V gene sequence: CDR1 SGHRS, CDR2 YFSETQ. The CDR3 is CASSLAEGTRGNTGELFF. CDR3 DNA: TGCGCCAGCAGCTTGGCCGAGGGAACGAGAGGGAACACCGGGGAGCTGTTTTTT.

The rearrangement uses TRBV11-3 and TRBJ2-1, with TRBD2 identical over 11 bases. The germline V gene encodes CDR1 SGHNT and CDR2 YENEEA. The CDR3 is 18 amino acids. The junction had 9 bases not matched to a gene; V was cut back by 1 base and J by 4 bases. The CDR3 DNA follows: TGTGCCAGCAGCTTAGGGAATTTAGCGGGGGGGCCTTACAATGAGCAGTTCTTC. Amino acid sequence: CASSLGNLAGGPYNEQFF.

This clone has just a few counts. The rearrangement joins TRBV29-1 to TRBJ1-3; 7 bases agree with TRBD1. The trim removed 5 bases at V and 4 bases at J, leaving 8 bases unmatched. CDR3 length: 14 amino acids. Germline lookup yields CDR1 SQVTM and CDR2 ANQGSEA. CDR3 sequence: CSVSTGTVGNTIYF. The CDR3 DNA follows: TGCAGCGTTTCCACCGGGACAGTAGGAAACACCATATATTTT.

This clone was observed a few times. The gene calls are TRBV3-1 (or the pseudogene TRBV3-2) and TRBJ2-3; no definite D call. V lost 4 bases and J lost 2, with 16 bases in between. Germline V lookup: CDR1 LGHDT, CDR2 YNNKEL (reference sequence). The CDR3 is made up of 16 amino acids. The CDR3: CASSPFRRGDTDTQYF. CDR3 DNA: TGTGCCAGCAGCCCCTTCCGCCGCGGCGACACAGATACGCAGTATTTT.

This clone was detected once. The gene calls are TRBV7-2 and TRBJ2-1, with a tentative D call TRBD1 (5 bases). Trimming removed 8 bases from V and 4 bases from J, with 9 bases in between. Germline V lookup: CDR1 SGHTA, CDR2 FQGNSA. This CDR3 spans 12 amino acids. DNA for the CDR3: TGTGCCAGCCTAAAGGGGTACAATGAGCAGTTCTTC. It encodes CASLKGYNEQFF.

The chain uses TRBV19 and TRBJ2-5, with D tentatively TRBD1 (6 bases). V was trimmed by 5 bases and J by 5 bases, leaving 21 bases between them. This CDR3 is built from 16 residues. Germline V lookup: CDR1 LNHDA, CDR2 SQIVND (reference sequence). The CDR3 DNA sequence: TGTGCCAGTAGTTCCTTAAGGACAGCCGGGGATGAGACCCAGTACTTC. Translating gives CASSSLRTAGDETQYF.

A word on this clone: The junction departs from germline at one end; a sequencing error may be responsible. The chain couples TRBV12-3 or TRBV12-4 to TRBJ2-6; D is undetermined. CDR3 length equals 13 residues. CDR3 DNA sequence: TGCGCAACCTCGAGTACTGGGGCCAACGTCCTGACTTTC. This translates into CATSSTGANVLTF.

The V call is TRBV6-4, the J call TRBJ2-3; 15 bases fit TRBD2. The CDR3 extends over 16 amino acids. The germline V gene encodes CDR1 MRHNA and CDR2 SNTAGT. J was trimmed by 5 bases and V by 5 bases; bases with no gene match: 5. CDR3 in amino acids: CASSPGTSGGRDTQYF. The DNA for the CDR3 is TGTGCCAGCAGTCCTGGGACTAGCGGGGGGCGAGATACGCAGTATTTT.

The chain is built from TRBV10-3 and TRBJ2-3; weak D call: TRBD2 (5 bases). CDR3 length: 14 residues. Germline V gives CDR1 ENHRY, CDR2 SYGVKD. The CDR3 coding sequence is TGTGCGAACAAGGGAGCCTTTAGCACAGATACGCAGTATTTT. Its translation is CANKGAFSTDTQYF.

J is TRBJ1-5 and V is TRBV2; TRBD1 is a possible D gene (5 bases). The CDR3 extends over 16 amino acids. V was pared by 1 base and J by 4 bases, with 14 bases between. Germline CDR1 is SNHLY and CDR2 is FYNNEI. The CDR3 nucleotides read TGTGCCAGCAGTGAAGGCGGGGGGGGTAGGAATCAGCCCCAGCATTTT. The encoded protein is CASSEGGGGRNQPQHF.

The chain uses TRBV11-2 and TRBJ1-1, with 10 bases lining up with TRBD1. With 1 base clipped from V and 1 base from J, the junction kept 3 bases outside the gene matches. This CDR3 spans 16 amino acids. Germline assignment: CDR1 SGHAT and CDR2 FQNNGV. CDR3 residues: CASSLGQGARNTEAFF. CDR3 in DNA: TGTGCCAGCAGCTTAGGACAGGGGGCGCGGAACACTGAAGCTTTCTTT.

The chain joins TRBV5-4 to TRBJ2-3; D gene ambiguous. V was cut by 0 bases and J by 0 bases, with 5 bases left in between. Germline V lookup: CDR1 SGHNT, CDR2 YYREEE (reference sequence). CDR3 length equals 14 residues. CDR3 loop: CASSLEQSTDTQYF. The CDR3 DNA follows: TGTGCCAGCAGCTTGGAACAGAGCACAGATACGCAGTATTTT.

The chain couples TRBV7-3 to TRBJ1-6; possibly TRBD1 for D (5 bases). V was pared by 3 bases and J by 6 bases, with 9 bases between. From germline, CDR1 is SGHTA and CDR2 FQGTGA. The CDR3 extends over 14 amino acids. The CDR3 DNA reads TGTGCCAGCAGCTTTCAGGGAAGTAATTCACCCCTCCACTTT. Protein sequence: CASSFQGSNSPLHF. The complete variable domain, with remaining parts taken from reference TRBV7-3 and TRBJ1-6, reads GAGVSQTPSNKVTEKGKYVELRCDPISGHTALYWYRQSLGQGPEFLIYFQGTGAADDSGLPNDRFFAVRPEGSVSTLKIQRTERGDSAVYLCASSFQGSNSPLHFGNGTRLTVT.

This chain uses TRBV5-1 with TRBJ2-5; 7 positions match TRBD1. Germline trimming cut 4 bases from V and 3 bases from J; bases unmatched to any gene: 9. The CDR3 spans 15 residues. Germline CDR1 is SGHRS and CDR2 is YFSETQ. CDR3 amino acids: CASSRQIGTEETQYF. In DNA, the CDR3 is TGCGCCAGCAGCAGGCAGATTGGGACAGAAGAGACCCAGTACTTC.

This chain connects TRBV2 to TRBJ1-5; maybe TRBD1 (5 bases). Trimming shortened V by 7 bases and J by 5 bases, and 12 bases separated the two germline ends. The germline V gene encodes CDR1 SNHLY and CDR2 FYNNEI. The CDR3 totals 13 residues. The CDR3 nucleotides read TGTGCCAGCAACCAGGGTCAAGATCAGCCCCAGCATTTT. Protein sequence: CASNQGQDQPQHF.

The chain is built from TRBV6-6 and TRBJ1-5; 8 bases are shared with TRBD1. After removal of 7 bases from V and 6 bases from J, the junction contained 8 bases not matched to a gene. This CDR3 is built from 14 residues. Germline V CDR1 and CDR2: MNHNY, SVGAGI (reference sequence). CDR3 residues: CASNPQGEGQPQHF. The CDR3 nucleotides are TGTGCCAGCAATCCACAGGGGGAGGGTCAGCCCCAGCATTTT.